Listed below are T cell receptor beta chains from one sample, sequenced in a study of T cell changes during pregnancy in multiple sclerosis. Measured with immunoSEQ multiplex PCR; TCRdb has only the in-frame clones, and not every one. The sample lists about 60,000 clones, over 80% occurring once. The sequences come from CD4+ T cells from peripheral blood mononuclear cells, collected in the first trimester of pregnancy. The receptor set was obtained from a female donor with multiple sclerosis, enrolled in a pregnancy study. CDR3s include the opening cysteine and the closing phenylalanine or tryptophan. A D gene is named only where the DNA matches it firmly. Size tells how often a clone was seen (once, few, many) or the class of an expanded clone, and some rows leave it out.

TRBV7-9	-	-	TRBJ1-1	TGTGCCAGCAGCTTAGATGGTAGCACTGAAGCTTTCTTT	CASSLDGSTEAFF
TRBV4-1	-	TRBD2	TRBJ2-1	TGCGCCAGCAGCCAATCGCTAGCGGGGCGTGACAATGAGCAGTTCTTC	CASSQSLAGRDNEQFF
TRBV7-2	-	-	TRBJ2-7	TGTGCCAGCAGCTTGAAGACAAGCTCCTACGAGCAGTACTTC	CASSLKTSSYEQYF
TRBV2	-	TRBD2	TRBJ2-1	TGTGCCAGCAGTGGGTGGTCTGGGACTAGCGGGGGCCTCTCCTACAATGAGCAGTTCTTC	CASSGWSGTSGGLSYNEQFF
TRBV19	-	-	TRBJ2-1	TGTGCCAGTACCGACACCTACAATGAGCAGTTCTTC	CASTDTYNEQFF
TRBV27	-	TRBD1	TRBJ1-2	TGTGCCAGCAGTCCTGCCCGGGACAGGGGGTGGGCTGGCTACACCTTC	CASSPARDRGWAGYTF
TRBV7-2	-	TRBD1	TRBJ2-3	TGTGCCAGCAGATTTTCTCGACAGGGGATAGTGGATACGCAGTATTTT	CASRFSRQGIVDTQYF
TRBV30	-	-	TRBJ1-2	TGTGCCTGGAGCGACAGGCGGAATAATGGCTACACCTTC	CAWSDRRNNGYTF
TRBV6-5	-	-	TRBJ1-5	TGTGCCAGCGCGTCTTATAGCAATCAGCCCCAGCATTTT	CASASYSNQPQHF
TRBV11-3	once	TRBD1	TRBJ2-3	TGTGCCAGCAGCCCAGGGGGCTCTCAGGGAACGCAGTATTTT	CASSPGGSQGTQYF
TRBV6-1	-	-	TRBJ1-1	TGTGCCAGCAGCGTGAGGGTCCCCCCGGGCGCTTTCTTT	CASSVRVPPGAFF
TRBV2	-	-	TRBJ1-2	TGTGCCAGCAGCACAGGGATTCAAGGTGGCTACACCTTC	CASSTGIQGGYTF
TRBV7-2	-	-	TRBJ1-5	TGTGCCAGCAGCCCCGCAGGGGGCAATCAGCCCCAGCATTTT	CASSPAGGNQPQHF
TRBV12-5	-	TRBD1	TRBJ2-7	TGTGCTAGTGGTCCGACTTTCGGACAGGCCTCCTACGAGCAGTACTTC	CASGPTFGQASYEQYF
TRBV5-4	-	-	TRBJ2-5	TGTGCCAGCAGTTCCTCGGCGGGGCCCACAGAGACCCAGTACTTC	CASSSSAGPTETQYF
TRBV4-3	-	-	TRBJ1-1	TGCGCCAGCAGCCAAGACCCAGGCGGAGGGACTGAAGCTTTCTTT	CASSQDPGGGTEAFF
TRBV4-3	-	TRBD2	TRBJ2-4	TGCGCCAGCAGCCAAGATGATCGGGGGGGCCGGGACATTCAGTACTTC	CASSQDDRGGRDIQYF
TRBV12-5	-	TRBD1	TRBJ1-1	TGTGCTAGTGGTTTCACTACAGGGGGCGGCACTGAAGCTTTCTTT	CASGFTTGGGTEAFF
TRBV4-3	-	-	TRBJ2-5	TGCGCCAGCAGCCAAGATGGGGGTTCCGGGACTCGAGAGACCCAGTACTTC	CASSQDGGSGTRETQYF
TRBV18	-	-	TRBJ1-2	TGTGCCAGCTCACGGGGGGACGATGGCTACACCTTC	CASSRGDDGYTF
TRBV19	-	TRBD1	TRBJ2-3	TGTGCCAGTAGTAGAAAAATGGGACAGTACACAGATACGCAGTATTTT	CASSRKMGQYTDTQYF
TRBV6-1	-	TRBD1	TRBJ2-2	TGTGCCAGCTGGGACAGACTTCCCGGGGAGCTGTTTTTT	CASWDRLPGELFF
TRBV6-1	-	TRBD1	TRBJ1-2	TGTGCCAGCCGATTACAGGGGGTAGATGGCTACACCTTC	CASRLQGVDGYTF
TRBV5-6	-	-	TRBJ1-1	TGTGCCAGCAGCTACGGCACTGAAGCTTTCTTT	CASSYGTEAFF
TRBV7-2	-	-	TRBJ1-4	TGTGCCAGCAGCTTTGGGACACCTGAAAAACTGTTTTTT	CASSFGTPEKLFF
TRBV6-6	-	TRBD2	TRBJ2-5	TGTGCCAGCAGTTCCCACCCTAGCGGGGGGGGCGGGACCCAGTACTTC	CASSSHPSGGGGTQYF
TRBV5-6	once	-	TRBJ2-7	TGTGCCAGCAGCTCGGAGGGGACTGGAGCCTACGAGCAGTACTTC	CASSSEGTGAYEQYF
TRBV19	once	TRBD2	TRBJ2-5	TGTGCCAGTAGGGTAGCGGGGGGACAAGAGACCCAGTACTTC	CASRVAGGQETQYF
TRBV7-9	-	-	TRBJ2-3	TGTGCCAGCAGCTTAGCTCGGGATACGCAGTATTTT	CASSLARDTQYF
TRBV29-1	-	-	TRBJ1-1	TGCAGCGTTCTTCTGAGCGGGAACACTGAAGCTTTCTTT	CSVLLSGNTEAFF
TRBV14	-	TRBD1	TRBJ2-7	TGTGCCAGCAGCCAAGGTTTCGGACAGGGATCTTACGAGCAGTACTTC	CASSQGFGQGSYEQYF
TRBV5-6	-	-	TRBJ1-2	TGTGCCAGCAGCTTCGGGACACCGAACTATGGCTACACCTTC	CASSFGTPNYGYTF
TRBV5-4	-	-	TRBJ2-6	TGTGCCAGCAGCGGAGACGTCTCTGGGGCCAACGTCCTGACTTTC	CASSGDVSGANVLTF
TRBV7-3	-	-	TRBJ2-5	TGTGCCAGCAGCCGGAGCGGTTCTAGAGAGACCCAGTACTTC	CASSRSGSRETQYF
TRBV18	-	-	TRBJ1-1	TGTGCCAGCTCACCCCTAAGCACTGAAGCTTTCTTT	CASSPLSTEAFF
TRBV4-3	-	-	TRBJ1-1	TGCGCCAGCAGCCAAGCCCTAGGACAGACCTTTTTTGAAGCTTTCTTT	CASSQALGQTFFEAFF
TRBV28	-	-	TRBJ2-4	TGTGCCAGCCCAATTCGGCCCGACAGGTACATTCAGTACTTC	CASPIRPDRYIQYF
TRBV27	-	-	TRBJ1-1	TGTGCCAGCGCAGGGTGGTCTATGGACACTGAAGCTTTCTTT	CASAGWSMDTEAFF
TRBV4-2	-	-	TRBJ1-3	TGTGCCAGCAGCCAAGAGAGAGCGGGGGCTGGAAACACCATATATTTT	CASSQERAGAGNTIYF
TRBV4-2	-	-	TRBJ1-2	TGTGCCAGCAGCCCCCGACAAAACTATGGCTACACCTTC	CASSPRQNYGYTF
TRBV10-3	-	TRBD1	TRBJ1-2	TGTGCCATCAGTGAGCGGGACAGGGGGATTTATGGCTACACCTTC	CAISERDRGIYGYTF
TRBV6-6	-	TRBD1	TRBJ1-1	TGTGCCAGCAGCTCACAGGGGCCTATGATGAACACTGAAGCTTTCTTT	CASSSQGPMMNTEAFF
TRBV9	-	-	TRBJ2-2	TGTGCCAGCAGCGTAGGCTGGCCGTACGGGGAGCTGTTTTTT	CASSVGWPYGELFF
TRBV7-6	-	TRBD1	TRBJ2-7	TGTGCCAGCAGCAAGGACAGGCTCGTTTACGAGCAGTACTTC	CASSKDRLVYEQYF
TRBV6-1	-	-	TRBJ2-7	TGTGCCAGCAGCCCCCAGAGACCTGGAGCCTACGAGCAGTACTTC	CASSPQRPGAYEQYF
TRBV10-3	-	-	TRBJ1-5	TGTGCCATCAGTGAGTCGAATCCAGGGGTCGATCAGCCCCAGCATTTT	CAISESNPGVDQPQHF
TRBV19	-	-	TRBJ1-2	TGTGCCAGTAGTGCTGACAGGTCAAGCTATGGCTACACCTTC	CASSADRSSYGYTF
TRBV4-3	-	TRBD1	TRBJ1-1	TGCGCCAACAACCGGGACAGGGGGCTGGACACTGAAGCTTTCTTT	CANNRDRGLDTEAFF
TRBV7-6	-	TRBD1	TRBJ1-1	TGTGCCAGCAGCCACGGACAGGGGGCCACTGAAGCTTTCTTT	CASSHGQGATEAFF
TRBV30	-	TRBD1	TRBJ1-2	TGTGCCTGCCCCGCGGGACAGGGTTACACTAACTATGGCTACACCTTC	CACPAGQGYTNYGYTF
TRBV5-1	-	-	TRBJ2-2	TGCGCCAGCAGCTTTCTTCCGGGGGAGGACACCGGGGAGCTGTTTTTT	CASSFLPGEDTGELFF
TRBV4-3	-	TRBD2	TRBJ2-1	TGCGCCAGCAGCCTTCTCGGACTAGCGGGGTTGGATGAGCAGTTCTTC	CASSLLGLAGLDEQFF
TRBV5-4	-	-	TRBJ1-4	TGTGCCAGCAGCAGCCGACCCCCAAGGGAGGCTAATGAAAAACTGTTTTTT	CASSSRPPREANEKLFF